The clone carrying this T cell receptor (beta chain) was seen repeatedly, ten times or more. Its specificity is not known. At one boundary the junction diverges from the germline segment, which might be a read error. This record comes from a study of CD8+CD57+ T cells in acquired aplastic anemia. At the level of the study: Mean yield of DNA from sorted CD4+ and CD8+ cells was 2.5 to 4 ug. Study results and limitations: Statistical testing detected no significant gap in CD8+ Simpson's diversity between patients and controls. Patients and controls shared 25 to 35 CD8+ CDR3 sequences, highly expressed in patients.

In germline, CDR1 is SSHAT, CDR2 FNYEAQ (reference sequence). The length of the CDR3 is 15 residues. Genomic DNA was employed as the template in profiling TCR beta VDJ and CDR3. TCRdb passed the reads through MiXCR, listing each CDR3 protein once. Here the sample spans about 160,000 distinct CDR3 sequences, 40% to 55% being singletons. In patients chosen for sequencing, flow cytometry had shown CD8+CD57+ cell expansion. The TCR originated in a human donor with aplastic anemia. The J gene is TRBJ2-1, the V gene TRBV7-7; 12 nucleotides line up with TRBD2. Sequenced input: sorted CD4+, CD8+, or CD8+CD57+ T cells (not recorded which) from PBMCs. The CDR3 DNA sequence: TGTGCTAGCAGCCCGACTAGCGGGAGTTGGGATGAGCAGTTCTTC. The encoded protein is CASSPTSGSWDEQFF.